The entry below describes one T cell receptor (beta chain). Authors' processing steps: Nucleated cell counts were estimated from reference gene primer amplification. This table comes from immunoSEQ multiplex PCR, and its TCRdb copy is limited to in-frame clones, with some not included. The V and J calls and clone size come from that table; D and trimming were worked out from the DNA. The sample lists around 250,000 clones; about 85% were seen once. This sample was taken from a study of blood T cell repertoires in COVID-19. Looking at the study overall: Sources were T cells, B-cell-depleted T cells, or PBMCs; the material itself was cDNA or gDNA.

A COVID-19 case was met by exposed participants within 2 weeks before study entry. Input material: PBMCs or T cells enriched from blood (not recorded which). The source is a woman between 45 and 60 years old who had been exposed to COVID-19.

CDR3 residues: CASSLEQENTEAFF. The DNA of the CDR3 is TGTGCCAGCAGCTTGGAACAGGAGAACACTGAAGCTTTCTTT. V and J are TRBV5-5 and TRBJ1-1; maybe TRBD1 (5 bases). V was clipped by 0 bases and J by 1 base, with 7 bases between them. Germline V gene sequence: CDR1 SGHKS, CDR2 YYEKEE (reference sequence). The CDR3 contains 14 residues.